Given below is one T cell receptor beta chain in context. Its antigen is not yet known. No qualities accompany the bases; no much larger clone lies one base away. Donors formed part of the validation cohort, which comprised fewer than 150 subjects and was distinct from the first cohort of 550 to 850 subjects. The data were obtained in a study of cytomegalovirus exposure and HLA in healthy donors (TCRdb year 2017). In terms of the full investigation: A later analysis indicated that the 95 to 150 validation repertoires were generated on the platform also employed for the 600 to 750 repertoires of the first cohort. The aim of the study was to test whether cataloging public T cell receptors could identify signatures of past pathogen exposure. Besides the first cohort of about 730 subjects, a separate validation cohort made up of over 95 different subjects was used. High-throughput TCR immunosequencing, statistical association of individual TCRs with disease status, and machine learning were combined to predict cytomegalovirus infection status.

The study at large found these results: In vitro tests confirmed that a few of the cytomegalovirus-associated TCR beta chains recognize cytomegalovirus antigens. The classifier was reported to diagnose cytomegalovirus status with high specificity and sensitivity in both the original cohort and the validation cohort. A later analysis found that TCRs clustered in the first cohort also tended to co-occur in the roughly 110 validation repertoires, with approximately 95% of cluster scores above 0. In the study, approximately 150 TCR beta chains were listed as associated with cytomegalovirus. The validation cohort had no HLA typing available for a later analysis, so co-occurrence within that cohort was assessed over all 110 or so repertoires. The authors suggested that the approach could potentially be generalized to other disease states and immunological phenotypes. While some public TCRs were present in many individuals, most TCR sequences turned up only very rarely across donors.

Reading the germline V gene gives CDR1 SGHDT and CDR2 YYEEEE. V has 4 bases trimmed and J has 4 bases trimmed; junction bases matching no gene number 7. From the cysteine up to the phenylalanine, the CDR3 has a length of 14 residues. Only CDR3 DNA is held: 42 bases, read in frame from base 1. The protocol used for the library was the immunoSEQ multiplex PCR assay. As for the original processing: A statistical classification framework was developed to diagnose cytomegalovirus status using the catalog of TCR beta chain sequences. The table was pulled from immuneACCESS by TCRdb, which kept in-frame rearrangements only. Such tables lose some clones; where checked, under half of the loss comes from unresolved V genes, and the rest has no known cause. That table is the source of V, J and clone size, and D and trimming were worked out from the DNA. This sample has under 200,000 clones in its table, and roughly nine tenths of those were observed once. Jointly, the top ten make up about 2.9% of the sample.

The receptor chain draws on TRBV5-6 and TRBJ2-7, and TRBD1 aligns with 8 junction nucleotides. The sample consisted of PBMCs. The receptor comes from a woman aged 18-29 years in good health and CMV-seropositive. Here the CDR3 is given as CASSRQGPNYEQYF. The bases are TGTGCCAGCAGCAGACAGGGGCCGAATTACGAGCAGTACTTC. Full variable domain (CDR3 extended with the reference TRBV5-6 and TRBJ2-7 proteins): DAGVTQSPTHLIKTRGQQVTLRCSPKSGHDTVSWYQQALGQGPQFIFQYYEEEERQRGNFPDRFSGHQFPNYSSELNVNALLLGDSALYLCASSRQGPNYEQYFGPGTRLTVT.